This T cell receptor beta chain was profiled in a study of CD8+ T cells in alopecia areata. Collected material from alopecia areata patients comprised lesional scalp punch biopsies and peripheral blood. CD4+ and CD8+ T cells were sorted from PBMCs. Extracted RNA was reverse transcribed, and the resulting cDNA served as sequencing template. Only in-frame clones appear in the TCRdb table, and some are missing; sequencing was by immunoSEQ multiplex PCR. The sample holds some 130,000 clones, about 57% seen once. The CDR3 has 16 amino acids. Trimming took 4 bases from V and 5 from J, leaving 21 bases between them. The V gene's germline CDR1 is SGDLS and CDR2 YYNGEE.

The chain has TRBV9 and TRBJ2-5; TRBD1 might be the D (6 bases). The source of this sequence is a human donor with alopecia areata. Specimen: CD4+ T cells sorted from blood, collected at week 0. For the CDR3, the DNA is TGTGCCAGCAGCCCCATGGGCCCTACAGGGTTGGAGACCCAGTACTTC. It yields the protein CASSPMGPTGLETQYF. The entire variable domain, with the rest obtained from reference TRBV9 and TRBJ2-5, is as follows: DSGVTQTPKHLITATGQRVTLRCSPRSGDLSVYWYQQSLDQGLQFLIQYYNGEERAKGNILERFSAQQFPDLHSELNLSSLELGDSALYFCASSPMGPTGLETQYFGPGTRLLVL.